Below, 21 T cell receptor beta chains from the same sample are listed, as sequenced in a study of blood T cell repertoires in COVID-19 (dated by TCRdb to 2020 to 2021). Libraries were constructed by the immunoSEQ multiplex PCR assay. The table was pulled from immuneACCESS by TCRdb, which kept in-frame rearrangements only. Such tables lose some clones; where checked, under half of the loss comes from unresolved V genes, and the rest has no known cause. This sample lists about 83,000 clones; about 82% were detected once. Of the sample, about 20% falls within the top ten clones. What was sequenced was peripheral blood. The receptors originated from a woman aged 80 or over in a cohort sampled during active or convalescent COVID-19.

This chain connects TRBV2 to TRBJ1-1, with 8 nucleotides matching TRBD1. Germline V CDR1 and CDR2: SNHLY, FYNNEI. The CDR3 has 14 residues. Germline trimming cut 6 bases from V and 1 base from J; bases unmatched to any gene: 4. CDR3 sequence: CASRWGQENTEAFF. CDR3 nucleotides: TGTGCCAGCAGATGGGGACAGGAGAACACTGAAGCTTTCTTT.

CDR3 loop: CASSVTGREAFF. The CDR3 bases are TGTGCCAGCAGCGTGACGGGTCGTGAAGCTTTCTTT. V is TRBV2 and J is TRBJ1-1, with unresolved D. V lost 6 bases, J lost 7 bases, and 12 bases lay in between. The germline gives CDR1 SNHLY, CDR2 FYNNEI. This CDR3 comprises 12 residues.

The chain has TRBV7-9 and TRBJ1-4; maybe TRBD1 (6 bases). Germline assignment: CDR1 SEHNR and CDR2 FQNEAQ (reference sequence). CDR3 size: 15 residues. V dropped 5 bases and J dropped 2 bases, with 12 bases sitting between them. The CDR3 DNA sequence: TGTGCCAGCAGCCTACCAGGGGTGACTAATGAAAAACTGTTTTTT. It encodes CASSLPGVTNEKLFF. The variable domain in full, completed from reference TRBV7-9 and TRBJ1-4, reads DTGVSQNPRHKITKRGQNVTFRCDPISEHNRLYWYRQTLGQGPEFLTYFQNEAQLEKSRLLSDRFSAERPKGSFSTLEIQRTEQGDSAMYLCASSLPGVTNEKLFFGSGTQLSVL.

The V call is TRBV3-1 (or the pseudogene TRBV3-2), the J call TRBJ2-5, with a possible D match to TRBD2 (5 bases). In germline, CDR1 is LGHDT, CDR2 YNNKEL (reference sequence). This CDR3 spans 15 amino acids. Deletions cut 2 bases from V and 0 bases from J, with 10 bases between. The DNA for the CDR3 is TGTGCCAGCAGCCAAACAGCGGTTTACCAAGAGACCCAGTACTTC. It yields the protein CASSQTAVYQETQYF.

In this sample, this clone turned up a few times. This sequence joins TRBV4-1 and TRBJ2-2, with 12 bases matching TRBD1. This CDR3 spans 16 amino acids. Germline CDR1 is MGHRA and CDR2 is YSYEKL. The J segment lost 7 bases and the V segment lost 4 bases, leaving 7 bases of the junction unmatched. The chain's CDR3 is CASSRSGTGGIGELFF. The CDR3 nucleotides read TGCGCCAGCAGCCGTTCTGGGACAGGGGGCATCGGGGAGCTGTTTTTT.

V and J are TRBV7-9 and TRBJ2-1; the match to TRBD2 covers 11 bases. With V trimmed by 5 bases and J by 7 bases, 7 bases remained unmatched. The CDR3 is made up of 15 amino acids. Per the germline V gene, CDR1 is SEHNR and CDR2 is FQNEAQ (reference sequence). In nucleotides, the CDR3 is TGTGCCAGCAGCCCCCTAGCGGGAGGATTTAATGAGCAGTTCTTC. Translating gives CASSPLAGGFNEQFF.

The V and J genes are TRBV11-3 and TRBJ2-7; TRBD2 matches 8 bases. This CDR3 has 20 residues. CDR1 and CDR2 from the germline V gene are SGHNT and YENEEA. V lost 2 bases, J lost 7 bases, and 25 bases stayed unmatched. The CDR3 DNA reads TGTGCCAGCAGCTTACTTCTCCCGTCTGGGGGCGGGAGGAACGGAGGAGAGCAGTACGTC. Translating it yields CASSLLLPSGGGRNGGEQYV.

The V and J genes are TRBV9 and TRBJ2-2; possible D gene TRBD2, 6 bases. CDR3 length equals 15 residues. V was clipped by 3 bases and J by 0 bases, with 9 bases between them. The germline CDR1 and CDR2 sequences are SGDLS and YYNGEE. The CDR3 DNA reads TGTGCCAGCAGCGGTGGCGGGACGAACACCGGGGAGCTGTTTTTT. As protein: CASSGGGTNTGELFF.

The chain combines TRBV18 with TRBJ1-3; 7 nucleotides agree with TRBD1. The CDR3 sequence is 14 residues long. The junction had 6 bases not matched to a gene; V was cut back by 6 bases and J by 4 bases. CDR1 is KGHSH, CDR2 LQKENI, per germline. CDR3 DNA sequence: TGTGCCAGCTCGGAGACAGGGATAGGAAACACCATATATTTT. Protein: CASSETGIGNTIYF.

The chain is built from TRBV28 and TRBJ2-7; D not certain. V lost 3 bases, J lost 2 bases, and 11 bases lay in between. This CDR3 comprises 14 residues. Per the germline V gene, CDR1 is MDHEN and CDR2 is SYDVKM. The CDR3 region has the DNA TGTGCCAGCAGTTTTATCGACACCCCCTACGAGCAGTACTTC. It yields the protein CASSFIDTPYEQYF.

The gene calls are TRBV6-5 and TRBJ2-1, with TRBD2 identical over 9 bases. J gave up 2 bases and V 6 bases, and 2 bases lay outside the gene matches. The CDR3 is made up of 14 amino acids. Germline lookup yields CDR1 MNHEY and CDR2 SVGAGI. DNA of the CDR3: TGTGCCAGCAGGACTAGCGGCCCCTACAATGAGCAGTTCTTC. Protein: CASRTSGPYNEQFF.

The V gene is TRBV27, the J gene TRBJ2-7, with D uncertain. This CDR3 has 13 residues. V was trimmed by 4 bases and J by 7 bases, leaving 14 bases between them. Germline CDR1 reads MNHEY; CDR2 reads SMNVEV (reference sequence). CDR3 region: CASSSIARMEQYF. The CDR3 nucleotides are TGTGCCAGCAGTTCGATCGCCAGAATGGAGCAGTACTTC.

The rearrangement joins TRBV19 to TRBJ1-2; 7 bases are shared with TRBD1. Trimming at V came to 8 bases and at J to 2 bases, leaving 2 bases not matched to a gene. Germline CDR1 reads LNHDA; CDR2 reads SQIVND (reference sequence). The CDR3 spans 12 residues. CDR3 DNA sequence: TGTGCCAGTGAAGGGGGCAACTATGGCTACACCTTC. Amino acids: CASEGGNYGYTF.

J is TRBJ2-1 and V is TRBV7-6; 9 bases line up with TRBD2. The CDR3 has 16 residues. CDR1 is SGHVS and CDR2 is FNYEAQ in the germline V gene. The V and J ends lost 3 bases and 8 bases, in that order; junction bases with no gene match: 11. Written as DNA, the CDR3 is TGTGCCAGCAGCTTGGAGCGGGAGGTGCAAGTTTATGAGCAGTTCTTC. The encoded protein is CASSLEREVQVYEQFF.

This sequence joins TRBV19 and TRBJ1-1; D not certain. Deletions cut 10 bases from V and 1 base from J, with 13 bases between. This CDR3 has 13 residues. The germline CDR1 and CDR2 sequences are LNHDA and SQIVND (reference sequence). The CDR3 nucleotides are TGTGCCACAGCGAAGACGGCGAACACTGAAGCTTTCTTT. Its protein product is CATAKTANTEAFF.

The chain is built from TRBV5-1 and TRBJ1-6; no firm D call. CDR1 is SGHRS and CDR2 is YFSETQ in the germline V gene. The CDR3 is made up of 15 amino acids. The germline V and J ends were trimmed by 0 bases and 7 bases, with 11 bases remaining between them. CDR3 protein: CASSLDRAINSPLHF. For the CDR3, the DNA is TGCGCCAGCAGCTTGGACAGAGCCATAAATTCACCCCTCCACTTT.

V is TRBV7-8 and J is TRBJ2-7; 7 bases agree with TRBD2. The CDR3 is 14 amino acids. Germline V gives CDR1 SGHVS, CDR2 FQNEAQ. The CDR3 DNA is TGTTCTTCAGGCGGGAGTCCACAACCATACGAGCAGTACTTC. Protein product: CSSGGSPQPYEQYF.

This chain uses TRBV29-1 with TRBJ2-1; 7 nucleotides match TRBD2. This CDR3 is built from 12 residues. The J segment lost 7 bases and the V segment lost 7 bases, leaving 7 bases of the junction unmatched. Germline V gene data show CDR1 as SQVTM and CDR2 as ANQGSEA. CDR3 in amino acids: CSAVWGGNEQFF. The CDR3 DNA is TGCAGCGCCGTTTGGGGAGGGAATGAGCAGTTCTTC.

This chain uses TRBV28 with TRBJ1-2; possible D gene TRBD1, 6 bases. CDR3 size: 13 residues. Germline V gene data show CDR1 as MDHEN and CDR2 as SYDVKM. Trimming pared 5 bases from V and 8 bases from J, leaving 15 bases between. The CDR3 sequence: CASSAGAPGGYTF. The CDR3 nucleotides read TGTGCCAGCAGTGCGGGGGCACCAGGAGGCTACACCTTC.

The chain recombines TRBV28 with TRBJ2-1, with D possibly being TRBD1 (6 bases). There are 16 residues in the CDR3. Germline assignment: CDR1 MDHEN and CDR2 SYDVKM. V lost 5 bases, J lost 0 bases, and 14 bases lay in between. The CDR3 loop is CASSGRTVSSYNEQFF. In DNA, the CDR3 is TGTGCCAGCAGTGGCCGGACAGTGAGCTCCTACAATGAGCAGTTCTTC.

The chain employs TRBV30 and TRBJ1-3; D may be TRBD1 (5 bases). V dropped 0 bases and J dropped 0 bases, with 9 bases sitting between them. CDR3 length: 15 amino acids. Germline CDR1 GTSNPN, CDR2 SVGIG (reference sequence). Written as DNA, the CDR3 is TGTGCCTGGAGTGTACGGGGGGGCTCTGGAAACACCATATATTTT. This encodes CAWSVRGGSGNTIYF.